This T cell receptor (beta chain) appears in the sequencing data of a study of T cell responses to AZD1222 COVID-19 vaccine. The study's findings and limits: No repertoire was sampled before or during the peak T cell response, only after it. Only a handful of AZD1222 recipients, roughly 6 in all, had baseline seropositivity. In a largely white British group with more females than males, clonal diversity was possibly underestimated.

CDR1 is MNHEY, CDR2 SVGEGT, per germline. The CDR3 spans 14 residues. With 4 bases removed from V and 2 bases from J, the gap between germline ends came to 12 bases. Details on this clone: Antigen unknown.

Assay: immunoSEQ multiplex PCR; the TCRdb copy retains only in-frame clones and omits some. The sample carries 85,000 to 100,000 clones, approximately 91% recorded once. The receptor was isolated from an adult in good health. The chain has TRBV6-2 or TRBV6-3 and TRBJ2-7; D gene uncertain. Sequenced material: peripheral blood, taken on day 0 of AZD1222 vaccination. CDR3 loop: CASSFGQETYEQYF. DNA of the CDR3: TGTGCCAGCAGTTTCGGGCAGGAGACCTACGAGCAGTACTTC.